Given below is one T cell receptor beta chain in context. No antigen is known for it. The data were obtained in a study of cytomegalovirus exposure and HLA in healthy donors. Broader study findings: In a later analysis, parvovirus B19, influenza, CMV and Epstein-Barr virus appeared linked to several top co-occurrence clusters.

V lost 0 bases and J lost 0; bases outside the gene matches: 4. CDR3 size: 16 residues. CDR1 KGHSH and CDR2 LQKENI come from the germline V gene. Primers: 60 Vbeta forward and 13 Jbeta reverse. Profiled with immunoSEQ multiplex PCR; TCRdb holds only in-frame clones, not every one. The sample has 240,000 or so clones, roughly 80% seen once. V usage is TRBV18 and J usage is TRBJ1-2, with 7 bases matching TRBD1. This clonotype originated in a woman aged 40 to 50 in good health and CMV-seropositive. The sample taken for sequencing was PBMCs. In DNA, the CDR3 is TGTGCCAGCTCACCACCGGGACAGCCAGCTAACTATGGCTACACCTTC. Translation: CASSPPGQPANYGYTF. Supplemented by reference TRBV18 and TRBJ1-2, the full variable domain reads NAGVMQNPRHLVRRRGQEARLRCSPMKGHSHVYWYRQLPEEGLKFMVYLQKENIIDESGMPKERFSAEFPKEGPSILRIQQVVRGDSAAYFCASSPPGQPANYGYTFGSGTRLTVV.